These T cell receptor beta chains were read from a single sample in a study of cytomegalovirus exposure and HLA in healthy donors. Clones were read by immunoSEQ multiplex PCR, and TCRdb kept only the in-frame ones, dropping some. Of 70,000 to 95,000 clones listed, about three quarters are singletons. The sequencing sample was made of PBMCs. These receptors originate from a male donor in good health and CMV-seronegative. Each CDR3 is given with its conserved first and last residue. The order of the fields is V gene, D gene, J gene, clone size, CDR3 protein, CDR3 DNA. D genes are given only for firm matches. Where a row states a size, it is once, few, many or the class of an expanded clone; other rows omit it.

V gene: TRBV10-3
D gene: TRBD1
J gene: TRBJ1-3
clone size: -
CDR3 protein: CAISPRKTGGEENTIYF
CDR3 DNA: TGTGCCATCAGCCCCAGGAAAACAGGGGGGGAGGAAAACACCATATATTTT

V gene: TRBV2
D gene: -
J gene: TRBJ2-1
clone size: -
CDR3 protein: CASKGLQGYNEQFF
CDR3 DNA: TGTGCCAGCAAGGGTCTTCAGGGTTACAATGAGCAGTTCTTC

V gene: TRBV9
D gene: -
J gene: TRBJ1-6
clone size: -
CDR3 protein: CASSVGGGRGNSPLHF
CDR3 DNA: TGTGCCAGCAGCGTAGGGGGCGGTCGTGGAAATTCACCCCTCCACTTT

V gene: TRBV6-5
D gene: -
J gene: TRBJ1-3
clone size: -
CDR3 protein: CASRAPGVKGNTIYF
CDR3 DNA: TGTGCCAGCAGGGCTCCAGGGGTGAAGGGAAACACCATATATTTT

V gene: TRBV29-1
D gene: -
J gene: TRBJ2-7
clone size: -
CDR3 protein: CSVEYAGAPAYEQYF
CDR3 DNA: TGCAGCGTTGAATACGCGGGGGCGCCAGCCTACGAGCAGTACTTC

V gene: TRBV7-2
D gene: -
J gene: TRBJ2-3
clone size: -
CDR3 protein: CASSLSVGGPGYTQYF
CDR3 DNA: TGTGCCAGCAGCTTAAGTGTCGGGGGGCCAGGTTATACGCAGTATTTT

V gene: TRBV6-1
D gene: -
J gene: TRBJ1-3
clone size: few
CDR3 protein: CASSLGGGSGNTIYF
CDR3 DNA: TGTGCCAGCAGCCTGGGCGGGGGCTCTGGAAACACCATATATTTT

V gene: TRBV27
D gene: -
J gene: TRBJ2-7
clone size: -
CDR3 protein: CASSPEMTSYEQYF
CDR3 DNA: TGTGCCAGCAGTCCGGAGATGACGAGCTACGAGCAGTACTTC

V gene: TRBV29-1
D gene: -
J gene: TRBJ1-3
clone size: -
CDR3 protein: CSVATGIMAGNTIYF
CDR3 DNA: TGCAGCGTCGCAACAGGGATAATGGCTGGAAACACCATATATTTT

V gene: TRBV19
D gene: -
J gene: TRBJ2-1
clone size: -
CDR3 protein: CASSSRQKRNEQFF
CDR3 DNA: TGTGCCAGTAGCTCGAGACAGAAGAGAAATGAGCAGTTCTTC

V gene: TRBV5-6
D gene: TRBD1
J gene: TRBJ1-2
clone size: -
CDR3 protein: CASSSNPVAGGFGGYTF
CDR3 DNA: TGTGCCAGCAGCTCCAACCCAGTGGCAGGGGGCTTCGGTGGCTACACCTTC

V gene: TRBV7-6
D gene: TRBD1
J gene: TRBJ2-5
clone size: -
CDR3 protein: CASSLHPGQRQETQYF
CDR3 DNA: TGTGCCAGCAGTTTACACCCGGGACAGAGACAAGAGACCCAGTACTTC

V gene: TRBV15
D gene: -
J gene: TRBJ1-5
clone size: few
CDR3 protein: CATSRDQQPQHF
CDR3 DNA: TGTGCCACCAGCAGAGACCAACAGCCCCAGCATTTT

V gene: TRBV5-6
D gene: -
J gene: TRBJ1-3
clone size: once
CDR3 protein: CASSGSSGNTIYF
CDR3 DNA: TGTGCCAGCAGCGGGAGCTCTGGAAACACCATATATTTT

V gene: TRBV4-3
D gene: -
J gene: TRBJ1-1
clone size: -
CDR3 protein: CASSQVIGGPEAFF
CDR3 DNA: TGCGCCAGCAGCCAAGTAATTGGGGGCCCTGAAGCTTTCTTT

V gene: TRBV7-3
D gene: -
J gene: TRBJ2-6
clone size: -
CDR3 protein: CASREGSGANVLTF
CDR3 DNA: TGTGCCAGCAGGGAGGGTTCCGGGGCCAACGTCCTGACTTTC

V gene: TRBV7-9
D gene: -
J gene: TRBJ2-1
clone size: -
CDR3 protein: CASIGGGAYNEQFF
CDR3 DNA: TGTGCCAGCATTGGCGGAGGGGCGTACAATGAGCAGTTCTTC

V gene: TRBV4-3
D gene: -
J gene: TRBJ2-7
clone size: -
CDR3 protein: CASSQDFGNYEQYF
CDR3 DNA: TGCGCCAGCAGCCAAGATTTCGGAAACTACGAGCAGTACTTC

V gene: TRBV28
D gene: -
J gene: TRBJ1-2
clone size: -
CDR3 protein: CASTLPGGYGYTF
CDR3 DNA: TGTGCCAGCACCCTACCGGGCGGGTATGGCTACACCTTC

V gene: TRBV18
D gene: TRBD1
J gene: TRBJ2-7
clone size: -
CDR3 protein: CASSRIPGTETYEQYF
CDR3 DNA: TGTGCCAGCTCACGCATCCCCGGGACAGAGACCTACGAGCAGTACTTC

V gene: TRBV9
D gene: TRBD1
J gene: TRBJ2-2
clone size: -
CDR3 protein: CASSPMGQGVTGELFF
CDR3 DNA: TGTGCCAGCAGCCCGATGGGACAGGGGGTCACCGGGGAGCTGTTTTTT

V gene: TRBV19
D gene: -
J gene: TRBJ2-7
clone size: -
CDR3 protein: CASSPTGHEQYF
CDR3 DNA: TGTGCCAGTAGTCCTACAGGGCACGAGCAGTACTTC

V gene: TRBV19
D gene: -
J gene: TRBJ1-4
clone size: -
CDR3 protein: CASRAGATNEKLFF
CDR3 DNA: TGTGCCAGTAGAGCAGGGGCGACTAATGAAAAACTGTTTTTT

V gene: TRBV6-6
D gene: TRBD1
J gene: TRBJ2-5
clone size: -
CDR3 protein: CASNKPGQQETQYF
CDR3 DNA: TGTGCCAGCAATAAACCGGGACAGCAAGAGACCCAGTACTTC

V gene: TRBV28
D gene: -
J gene: TRBJ1-5
clone size: -
CDR3 protein: CASRPEGYPQHF
CDR3 DNA: TGTGCCAGCAGGCCAGAGGGCTATCCCCAGCATTTT

V gene: TRBV5-1
D gene: -
J gene: TRBJ2-1
clone size: -
CDR3 protein: CASSSIAALSYNEQFF
CDR3 DNA: TGCGCCAGCAGCTCCATAGCGGCCCTCTCCTACAATGAGCAGTTCTTC

V gene: TRBV10-3
D gene: TRBD2
J gene: TRBJ2-5
clone size: -
CDR3 protein: CAISESGTSGGARETQYF
CDR3 DNA: TGTGCCATCAGTGAATCCGGGACTAGCGGGGGGGCAAGAGAGACCCAGTACTTC

V gene: TRBV4-3
D gene: TRBD1
J gene: TRBJ1-2
clone size: -
CDR3 protein: CASSQTGQALYGYTF
CDR3 DNA: TGCGCCAGCAGCCAGACAGGACAGGCGCTTTATGGCTACACCTTC

V gene: TRBV30
D gene: TRBD2
J gene: TRBJ2-1
clone size: -
CDR3 protein: CAWNLAGGGEQFF
CDR3 DNA: TGTGCCTGGAACCTGGCGGGAGGTGGGGAGCAGTTCTTC

V gene: TRBV19
D gene: TRBD2
J gene: TRBJ2-7
clone size: few
CDR3 protein: CASSRGTSGLYEQYF
CDR3 DNA: TGTGCCAGTAGTAGGGGGACTAGCGGGTTATACGAGCAGTACTTC

V gene: TRBV10-2
D gene: TRBD2
J gene: TRBJ2-1
clone size: -
CDR3 protein: CASRIGSSGDNEQFF
CDR3 DNA: TGCGCCAGCAGAATCGGGTCTAGCGGAGACAATGAGCAGTTCTTC

V gene: TRBV27
D gene: -
J gene: TRBJ1-1
clone size: -
CDR3 protein: CASSDSMGGAGKVNTEAFF
CDR3 DNA: TGTGCCAGCAGTGACTCGATGGGGGGGGCTGGAAAAGTGAACACTGAAGCTTTCTTT

V gene: TRBV11-3
D gene: TRBD2
J gene: TRBJ2-1
clone size: -
CDR3 protein: CASSLDRTSGKYNEQFF
CDR3 DNA: TGTGCCAGCAGCTTAGATCGCACTAGCGGGAAGTACAATGAGCAGTTCTTC

V gene: TRBV28
D gene: -
J gene: TRBJ1-1
clone size: -
CDR3 protein: CASSFTLGVGSGTEAFF
CDR3 DNA: TGTGCCAGCAGTTTTACCCTAGGTGTGGGGAGTGGCACTGAAGCTTTCTTT

V gene: TRBV4-1
D gene: TRBD1
J gene: TRBJ1-2
clone size: once
CDR3 protein: CASSQGTGPNYGYTF
CDR3 DNA: TGCGCCAGCAGCCAAGGGACAGGCCCTAACTATGGCTACACCTTC

V gene: TRBV7-7
D gene: -
J gene: TRBJ2-7
clone size: -
CDR3 protein: CASSIAEGPYEQYF
CDR3 DNA: TGTGCTAGCAGCATAGCGGAGGGGCCCTACGAGCAGTACTTC

V gene: TRBV9
D gene: -
J gene: TRBJ2-1
clone size: -
CDR3 protein: CASSPPRGRGEQFF
CDR3 DNA: TGTGCCAGCAGCCCCCCTAGGGGCCGCGGTGAGCAGTTCTTC